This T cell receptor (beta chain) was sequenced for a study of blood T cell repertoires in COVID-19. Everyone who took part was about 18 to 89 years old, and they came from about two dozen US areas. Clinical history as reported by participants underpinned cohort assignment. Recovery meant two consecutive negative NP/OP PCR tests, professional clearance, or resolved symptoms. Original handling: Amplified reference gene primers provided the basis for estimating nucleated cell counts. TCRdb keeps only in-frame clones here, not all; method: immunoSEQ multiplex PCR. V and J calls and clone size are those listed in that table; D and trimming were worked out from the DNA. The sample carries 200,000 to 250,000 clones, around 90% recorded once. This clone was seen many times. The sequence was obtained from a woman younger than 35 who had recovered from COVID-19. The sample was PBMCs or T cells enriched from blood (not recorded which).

The CDR3 loop is CATSDSDRGETGANVLTF. The CDR3 DNA is TGTGCCACCAGTGATTCGGACAGGGGAGAAACCGGGGCCAACGTCCTGACTTTC. The rearrangement joins TRBV24-1 to TRBJ2-6; TRBD1 agrees at 9 bases. The junction had 8 bases not matched to a gene; V was cut back by 2 bases and J by 4 bases. The CDR3 spans 18 residues. Germline CDR1 and CDR2: KGHDR and SFDVKD.